This is a list of T cell receptor beta chains from one sample in a study of Graves' ophthalmopathy and Graves' hyperthyroidism. TCRdb re-derived calls from the multiplex PCR reads in MiXCR, one entry per CDR3 protein. The data contain about 740,000 distinct CDR3 sequences, roughly 41% of them seen just once; the ten biggest clones take up 35% to 55%. Sequenced input: peripheral blood. These receptors originate from an adult man with Graves' ophthalmopathy. CDR3s include the opening cysteine and the closing phenylalanine or tryptophan. Each record gives: V gene, D gene, J gene, clone size, CDR3 DNA, CDR3 protein. A D gene is named only where the DNA matches it firmly. Only some rows state a clone size, as once, few, many or a class for expanded clones.

TRBV2	TRBD1	TRBJ1-5	once	TGTGCCAGCAGGAACACAGGGACAGGGGATCAGCCCCAGCATTTT	CASRNTGTGDQPQHF
TRBV10-3	-	TRBJ2-6	-	TGTGCCATCAGTGAGGCAGGGTCCTACGTCCTGACTTTC	CAISEAGSYVLTF
TRBV7-9	-	TRBJ2-2	few	TGTGCCAGCTCCCGCGGGGTTTGGGGCACCGGGGAGCTGTTTTTT	CASSRGVWGTGELFF
TRBV20-1	-	TRBJ2-7	-	TGCAGTGCTAGAGAGGTGATCTCCTACGAGCAGTACTTC	CSAREVISYEQYF
TRBV20-1	-	TRBJ2-7	many	TGCAGTGTTAGGGTGGACAACGAGCAGTACTTC	CSVRVDNEQYF
TRBV25-1	TRBD1	TRBJ1-1	many	TGTGCCAGCAGTGAAACCTTCGGACAGGGAGGCACTGAAGCTTTCTTT	CASSETFGQGGTEAFF
TRBV24-1	-	TRBJ2-3	-	TGTGCCACCAGTGGCAAGGACCCCACAGATACGCAGTATTTT	CATSGKDPTDTQYF
TRBV9	-	TRBJ2-7	few	TGTGCCAGCAGCCCTCGGGGCCAGGGCGAGCAGTACTTC	CASSPRGQGEQYF
TRBV5-4	TRBD1	TRBJ1-3	few	TGTGCCAGCAGTACCGGACAGGGCACTGGAAACACCATATATTTT	CASSTGQGTGNTIYF
TRBV25-1	-	TRBJ1-5	medium-sized	TGTGCCAGCAGTGACGGACAGTCCGACTATCAGCCCCAGCATTTT	CASSDGQSDYQPQHF
TRBV20-1	TRBD2	TRBJ2-7	few	TGCAGTGCTAGGGAACTAGCGGGTGATTCCTACGAGCAGTACTTC	CSARELAGDSYEQYF
TRBV19	-	TRBJ2-7	-	TGTGCCAGTCGTTCACAAGCAAACAATGAGCAGTACTTC	CASRSQANNEQYF
TRBV7-2	-	TRBJ2-2	few	TGTGCCAGCAGCTTATTGCAGACCACCGGGGAGCTGTTTTTT	CASSLLQTTGELFF
TRBV19	TRBD1	TRBJ1-5	-	TGTGCCAGTAGTACCAATGACCTATCAAGAATAACAGGGGGCCATCAGCCCCAGCATTTT	CASSTNDLSRITGGHQPQHF
TRBV2	-	TRBJ1-2	many	TGTGCCAGCACGAGGGACAACGACTATGGCTACACCTTC	CASTRDNDYGYTF
TRBV10-3	-	TRBJ2-7	-	TGTGCCATCAGTGAGTCGGAGATTGGCTTCGACGAGCAGTACTTC	CAISESEIGFDEQYF
TRBV7-2	-	TRBJ2-5	-	TGTGCCAGCAGCGAACGTTCCCCAGGGACCCAGTACTTC	CASSERSPGTQYF